This T cell receptor (beta chain) is drawn from a study of shared T cell receptors in the human thymus. Germline V gene data show CDR1 as MNHEY and CDR2 as SMNVEV (reference sequence). The CDR3 runs 15 residues. Between the trimmed V and J ends, which lost 5 bases and 0 bases, there was a span of 12 bases. The assay was immunoSEQ multiplex PCR, and TCRdb's table has in-frame clones only and misses some. This sample yields roughly 700,000 clones, of which around 89% are seen a single time; 0.0095% to 0.013% belongs to the top ten. These data were also filed under a second study, of human thymus T cells. That source adds: It was from resections taken during corrective heart surgery that the thymus tissue came. Thymic as well as blood repertoires seemed to favor certain V and J genes unevenly. As related research reported, thymic repertoires overlapped highly among unrelated individuals.

Material for sequencing was thymocytes. This receptor was obtained from a boy less than two years old with a congenital heart defect. V gene TRBV27 combines with J gene TRBJ2-3; D may be TRBD2 (5 bases). CDR3 loop: CASSRTPSSTDTQYF. CDR3 nucleotides: TGTGCCAGCAGTAGGACTCCGTCTAGCACAGATACGCAGTATTTT.